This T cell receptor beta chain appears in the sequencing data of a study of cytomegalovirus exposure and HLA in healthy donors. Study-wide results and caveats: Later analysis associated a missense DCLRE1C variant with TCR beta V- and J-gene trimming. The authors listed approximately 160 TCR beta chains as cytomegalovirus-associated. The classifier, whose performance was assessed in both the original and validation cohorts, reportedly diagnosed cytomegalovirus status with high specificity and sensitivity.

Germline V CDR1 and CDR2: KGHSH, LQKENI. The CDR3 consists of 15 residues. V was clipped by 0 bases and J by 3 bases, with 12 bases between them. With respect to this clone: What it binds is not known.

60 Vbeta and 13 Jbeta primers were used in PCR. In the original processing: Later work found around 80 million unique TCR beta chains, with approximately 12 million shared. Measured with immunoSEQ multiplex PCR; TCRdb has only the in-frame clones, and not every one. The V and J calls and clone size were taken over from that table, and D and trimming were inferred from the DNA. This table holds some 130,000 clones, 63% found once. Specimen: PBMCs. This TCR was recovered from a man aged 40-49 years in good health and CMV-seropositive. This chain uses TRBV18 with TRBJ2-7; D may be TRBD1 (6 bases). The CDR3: CASSPPVGRGYEQYF. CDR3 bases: TGTGCCAGCTCACCACCTGTGGGCAGGGGCTACGAGCAGTACTTC.